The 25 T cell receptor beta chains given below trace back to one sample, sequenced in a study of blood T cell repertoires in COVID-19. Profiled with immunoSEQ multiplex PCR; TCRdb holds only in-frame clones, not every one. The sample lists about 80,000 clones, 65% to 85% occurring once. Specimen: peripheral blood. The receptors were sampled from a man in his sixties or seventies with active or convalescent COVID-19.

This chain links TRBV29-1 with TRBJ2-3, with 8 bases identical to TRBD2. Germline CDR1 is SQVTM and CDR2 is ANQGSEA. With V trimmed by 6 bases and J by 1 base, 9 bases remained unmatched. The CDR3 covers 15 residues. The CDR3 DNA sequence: TGCAGCGTAACCCCGGGAGGGGGTGGCACAGATACGCAGTATTTT. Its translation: CSVTPGGGGTDTQYF.

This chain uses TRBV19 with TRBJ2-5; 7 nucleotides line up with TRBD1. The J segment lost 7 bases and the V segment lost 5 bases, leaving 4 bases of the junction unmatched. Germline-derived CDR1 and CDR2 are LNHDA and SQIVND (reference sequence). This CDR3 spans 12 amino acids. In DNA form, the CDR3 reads TGTGCCAGTAGTCTAGCAGGGGGGACCCAGTACTTC. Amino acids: CASSLAGGTQYF.

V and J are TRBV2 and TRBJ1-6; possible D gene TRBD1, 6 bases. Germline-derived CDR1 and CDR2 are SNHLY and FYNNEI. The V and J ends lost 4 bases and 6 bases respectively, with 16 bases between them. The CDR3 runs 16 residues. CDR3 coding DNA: TGTGCCAGCAGTGTGAGGGGGGGGTTGCTTAATTCACCCCTCCACTTT. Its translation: CASSVRGGLLNSPLHF.

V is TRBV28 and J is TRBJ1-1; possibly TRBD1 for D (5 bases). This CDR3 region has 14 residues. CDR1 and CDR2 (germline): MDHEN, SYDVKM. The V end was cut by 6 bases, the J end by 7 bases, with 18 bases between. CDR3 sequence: CASSPDRLQIEAFF. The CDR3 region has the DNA TGTGCCAGCAGCCCAGACAGACTTCAGATTGAAGCTTTCTTT.

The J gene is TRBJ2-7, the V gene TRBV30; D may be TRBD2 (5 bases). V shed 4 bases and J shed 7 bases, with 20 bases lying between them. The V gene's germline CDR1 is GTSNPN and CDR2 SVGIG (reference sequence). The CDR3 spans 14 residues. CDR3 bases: TGTGCCTGGACCTCGGGAACAGCCACCCTGGAGCAGTACTTC. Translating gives CAWTSGTATLEQYF. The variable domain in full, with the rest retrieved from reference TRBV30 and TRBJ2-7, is SQTIHQWPATLVQPVGSPLSLECTVEGTSNPNLYWYRQAAGRGLQLLFYSVGIGQISSEVPQNLSASRPQDRQFILSSKKLLLSDSGFYLCAWTSGTATLEQYFGPGTRLTVT.

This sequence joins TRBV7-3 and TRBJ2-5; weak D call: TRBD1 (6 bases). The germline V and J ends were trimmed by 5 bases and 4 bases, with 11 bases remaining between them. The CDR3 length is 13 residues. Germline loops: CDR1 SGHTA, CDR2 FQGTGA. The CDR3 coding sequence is TGTGCCAGCAGCGTTTCCAGGGGAGAGACCCAGTACTTC. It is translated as CASSVSRGETQYF.

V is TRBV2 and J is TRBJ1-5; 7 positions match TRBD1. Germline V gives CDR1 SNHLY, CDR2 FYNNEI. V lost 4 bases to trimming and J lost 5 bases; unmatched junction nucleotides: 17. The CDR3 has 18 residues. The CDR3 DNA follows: TGTGCCAGCAGTGGAGACAGGGAACGCCAAGCCGATTATCAGCCCCAGCATTTT. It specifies CASSGDRERQADYQPQHF. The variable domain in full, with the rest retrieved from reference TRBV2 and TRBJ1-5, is EPEVTQTPSHQVTQMGQEVILRCVPISNHLYFYWYRQILGQKVEFLVSFYNNEISEKSEIFDDQFSVERPDGSNFTLKIRSTKLEDSAMYFCASSGDRERQADYQPQHFGDGTRLSIL.

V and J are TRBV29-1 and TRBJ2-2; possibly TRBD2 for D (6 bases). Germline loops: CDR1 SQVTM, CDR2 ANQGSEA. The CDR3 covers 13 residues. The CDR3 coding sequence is TGCAGTGGGGGGACCCCGAACACCGGGGAGCTGTTTTTT. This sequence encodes CSGGTPNTGELFF.

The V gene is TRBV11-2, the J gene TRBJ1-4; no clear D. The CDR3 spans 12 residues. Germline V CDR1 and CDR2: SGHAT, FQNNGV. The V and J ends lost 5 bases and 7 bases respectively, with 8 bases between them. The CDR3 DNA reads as TGTGCCAGCAGCAATCGGGGTGAAAAACTGTTTTTT. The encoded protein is CASSNRGEKLFF.

Here the CDR3 DNA reads TGCGCCAGCAGCTCTAAAATTCACGAGCAGTACTTC. This sequence encodes CASSSKIHEQYF. This sequence joins TRBV5-1 and TRBJ2-7; no reliable D call. The CDR3 sequence is 12 residues long. V lost 3 bases to trimming and J lost 5 bases, with 9 bases between them. Germline V gene lookup returns CDR1 SGHRS and CDR2 YFSETQ.

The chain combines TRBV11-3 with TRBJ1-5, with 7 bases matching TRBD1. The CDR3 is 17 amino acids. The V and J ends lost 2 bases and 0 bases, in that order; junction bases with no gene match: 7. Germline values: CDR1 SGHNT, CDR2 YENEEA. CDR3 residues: CASSLSTGKYSNQPQHF. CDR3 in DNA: TGTGCCAGCAGCTTATCGACAGGGAAATATAGCAATCAGCCCCAGCATTTT. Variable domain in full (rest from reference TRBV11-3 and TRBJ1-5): EAGVVQSPRYKIIEKKQPVAFWCNPISGHNTLYWYLQNLGQGPELLIRYENEEAVDDSQLPKDRFSAERLKGVDSTLKIQPAELGDSAVYLCASSLSTGKYSNQPQHFGDGTRLSIL.

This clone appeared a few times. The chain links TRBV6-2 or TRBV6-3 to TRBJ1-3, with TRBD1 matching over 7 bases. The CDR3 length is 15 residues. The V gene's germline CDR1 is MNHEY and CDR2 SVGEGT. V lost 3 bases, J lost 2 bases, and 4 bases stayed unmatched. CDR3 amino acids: CASSYHGTAGNTIYF. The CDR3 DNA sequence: TGTGCCAGCAGTTATCACGGGACAGCTGGAAACACCATATATTTT.

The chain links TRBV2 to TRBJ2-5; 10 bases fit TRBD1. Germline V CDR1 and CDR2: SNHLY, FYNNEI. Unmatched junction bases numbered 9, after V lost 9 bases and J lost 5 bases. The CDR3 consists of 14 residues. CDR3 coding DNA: TGTGCCAGTGACCGGGACAGGGGTGATGAGACCCAGTACTTC. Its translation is CASDRDRGDETQYF.

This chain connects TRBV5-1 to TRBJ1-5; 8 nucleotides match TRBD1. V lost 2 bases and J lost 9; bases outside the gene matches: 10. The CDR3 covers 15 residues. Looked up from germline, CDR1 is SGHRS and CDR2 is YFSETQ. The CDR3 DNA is TGCGCCAGCAGCTTAGGACAGGGTCGGGGTTGGCCCCAGCATTTT. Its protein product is CASSLGQGRGWPQHF.

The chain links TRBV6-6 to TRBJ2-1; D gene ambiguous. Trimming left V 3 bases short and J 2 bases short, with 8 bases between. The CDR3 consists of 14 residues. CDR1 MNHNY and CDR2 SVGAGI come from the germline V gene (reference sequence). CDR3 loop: CASSYDKAYNEQFF. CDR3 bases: TGTGCCAGCAGTTATGACAAAGCCTACAATGAGCAGTTCTTC.

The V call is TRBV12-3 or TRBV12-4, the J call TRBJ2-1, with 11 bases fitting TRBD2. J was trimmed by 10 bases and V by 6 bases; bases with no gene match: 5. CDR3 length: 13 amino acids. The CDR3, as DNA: TGTGCCAGCAGCCCGACTAGCGGGGAGGAGCAGTTCTTC. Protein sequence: CASSPTSGEEQFF.

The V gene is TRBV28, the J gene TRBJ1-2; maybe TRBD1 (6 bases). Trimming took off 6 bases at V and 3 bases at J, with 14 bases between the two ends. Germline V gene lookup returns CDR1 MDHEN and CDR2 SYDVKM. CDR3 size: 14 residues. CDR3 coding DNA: TGTGCCAGCAGGGTAACAGGGCCCTACTATGGCTACACCTTC. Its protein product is CASRVTGPYYGYTF.

CDR3 in DNA: TGTGCCAGCAGTGAGATGGGGGGGGACACTGAAGCTTTCTTT. Translation: CASSEMGGDTEAFF. This chain uses TRBV2 with TRBJ1-1, with D perhaps matching TRBD1 (5 bases). The CDR3 contains 14 residues. Germline lookup yields CDR1 SNHLY and CDR2 FYNNEI. V was clipped by 3 bases and J by 3 bases, with 11 bases between them.

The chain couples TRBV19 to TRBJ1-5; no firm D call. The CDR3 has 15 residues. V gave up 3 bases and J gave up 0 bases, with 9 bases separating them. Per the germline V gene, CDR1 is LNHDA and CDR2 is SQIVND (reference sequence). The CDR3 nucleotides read TGTGCCAGTAGTATGGGGAGAGCTAGCAATCAGCCCCAGCATTTT. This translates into CASSMGRASNQPQHF.

In nucleotides, the CDR3 is TGTGCCAGCAAACGACAGGGGACTAATTCACCCCTCCACTTT. This sequence encodes CASKRQGTNSPLHF. The genes are TRBV7-9 and TRBJ1-6; 8 nucleotides align to TRBD1. Trimming removed 7 bases from V and 6 bases from J; junction bases left unmatched: 5. In germline, CDR1 is SEHNR, CDR2 FQNEAQ (reference sequence). The CDR3 is made up of 14 amino acids.

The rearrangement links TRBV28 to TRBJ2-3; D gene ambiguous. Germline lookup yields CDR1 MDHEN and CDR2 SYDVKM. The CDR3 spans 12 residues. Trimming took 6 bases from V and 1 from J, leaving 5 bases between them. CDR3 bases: TGTGCCAGCAGACTCCGCACAGATACGCAGTATTTT. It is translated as CASRLRTDTQYF.

CDR3 loop: CARSGGGTQYF. The CDR3 nucleotides read TGTGCCCGTAGCGGGGGAGGGACGCAGTATTTT. The chain couples TRBV30 to TRBJ2-3; 9 nucleotides align to TRBD2. CDR3 size: 11 residues. The germline CDR1 and CDR2 sequences are GTSNPN and SVGIG (reference sequence). V was clipped by 8 bases and J by 9 bases; unmatched bases: 6.

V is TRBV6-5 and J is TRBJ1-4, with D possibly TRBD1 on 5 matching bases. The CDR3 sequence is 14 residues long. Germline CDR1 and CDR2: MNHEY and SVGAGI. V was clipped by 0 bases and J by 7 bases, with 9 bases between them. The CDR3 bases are TGTGCCAGCAGTTACTCGGGGCAAAGTGAAAAACTGTTTTTT. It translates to CASSYSGQSEKLFF.

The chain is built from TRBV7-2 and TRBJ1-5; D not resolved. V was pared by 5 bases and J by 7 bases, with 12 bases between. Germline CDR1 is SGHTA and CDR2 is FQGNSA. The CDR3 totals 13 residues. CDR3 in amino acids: CASSPRAGQPQHF. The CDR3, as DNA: TGTGCCAGCAGCCCAAGGGCGGGCCAGCCCCAGCATTTT.

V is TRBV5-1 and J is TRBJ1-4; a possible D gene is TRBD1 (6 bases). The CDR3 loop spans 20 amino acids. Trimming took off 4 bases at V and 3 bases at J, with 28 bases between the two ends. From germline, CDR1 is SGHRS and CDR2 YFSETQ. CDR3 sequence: CASSLPPTGGVGAANEKLFF. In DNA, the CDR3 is TGCGCCAGCAGCCTACCCCCTACGGGGGGCGTTGGAGCAGCTAATGAAAAACTGTTTTTT.